The entry below gives a single TCR beta chain sequence along with its context. The target antigen is unknown. The authors took blood RNA from unsorted whole blood and also extracted germline DNA. This specimen comes from a study of tumor-infiltrating lymphocytes in primary liver carcinoma. Study-wide background: Recorded tumor stage was T1-T3 N0M0, with diameters of roughly 4 to 11 cm. Read depth, roughly 3.65 to 8 million productive TCRbeta reads, did not differ significantly between tissues. Whole-study results and caveats: Tumor-blood pairs (like tumor-adjacent pairs) overlapped less than tumor region pairs did.

V gave up 2 bases and J gave up 4 bases; unmatched junction bases: 3. The CDR3 extends over 15 amino acids. Germline CDR1 is SGHDN and CDR2 is FVKESK. With around 500 ng total RNA as template and a constant-region primer, TCR beta cDNA was made. Generation of the TCR beta libraries relied on three nested multiplex PCR rounds using slightly modified ARM-PCR. TRBV1-TRBV30 forward and Cbeta reverse primers drove the first two approximately 11-cycle rounds. TCRdb ran MiXCR on the multiplex PCR reads and lists one entry per CDR3 protein. The profile shows approximately 300,000 distinct CDR3 sequences, approximately 60% of them singletons.

The clonotype comes from a man aged 35 to 55 with primary liver carcinoma and hepatitis B virus infection. Sequencing was carried out using peripheral blood. The chain is built from TRBV14 and TRBJ2-2; 8 nucleotides match TRBD2. Written as DNA, the CDR3 is TGTGCCAGCAGCCAACGACTAGCGCGCACCGGGGAGCTGTTTTTT. Protein sequence: CASSQRLARTGELFF.